The present T cell receptor beta chain was sequenced within a study of shared clonotypes between healthy human individuals. Turning to the study itself: Per donor, CD8 memory used one plate, CD8 naive used two, CD4 memory used three and CD4 naive used three.

Assay used: immunoSEQ multiplex PCR; TCRdb lists only in-frame clones, some missing. This sample has some 1,600,000 clones, with 98% found just once. General observations from the study: Around 5.3% of naive CD4 clonotypes were shared across several donors.

Those who donated, Caucasian adults without exception, all lived in Nashville, Tennessee. Note on this clone: Antigen specificity is unknown.

Germline V gene data show CDR1 as KGHSH and CDR2 as LQKENI. The CDR3 runs 19 residues. The V end lost 0 bases, the J end lost 6 bases, and 23 bases lay between the germline ends. This chain connects TRBV18 to TRBJ2-2; TRBD1 might be the D (6 bases). This TCR was recovered from a man aged 25-40 years in good health. The source material was naive CD4+ T cells sorted from blood. This sample's subset: CD45RA+ positively selected. In DNA form, the CDR3 reads TGTGCCAGCTCACCACCGCTTTCGGGACACCTAGGGCGGGCCGGGGAGCTGTTTTTT. This gives the protein CASSPPLSGHLGRAGELFF.